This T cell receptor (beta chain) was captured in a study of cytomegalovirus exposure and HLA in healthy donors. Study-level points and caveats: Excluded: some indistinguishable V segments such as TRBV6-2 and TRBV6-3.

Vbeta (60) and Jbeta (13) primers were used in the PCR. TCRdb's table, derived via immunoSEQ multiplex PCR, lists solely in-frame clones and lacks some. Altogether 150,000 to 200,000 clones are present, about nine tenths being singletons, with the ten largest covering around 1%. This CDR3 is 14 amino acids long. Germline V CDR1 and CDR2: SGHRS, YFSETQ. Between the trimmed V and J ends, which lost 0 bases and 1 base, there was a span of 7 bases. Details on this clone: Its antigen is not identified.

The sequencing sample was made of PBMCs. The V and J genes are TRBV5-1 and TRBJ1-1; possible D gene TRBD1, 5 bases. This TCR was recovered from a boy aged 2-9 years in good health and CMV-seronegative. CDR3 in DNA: TGCGCCAGCAGCTTGGACGGGGGGAACACTGAAGCTTTCTTT. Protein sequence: CASSLDGGNTEAFF.